The clone carrying this T cell receptor (beta chain) is a singleton in its sample. The assay was immunoSEQ multiplex PCR, and TCRdb's table has in-frame clones only and misses some. The repertoire consists of around 97,000 clones, with approximately 80% occurring once and the leading ten covering less than 5.5%. V lost 3 bases, J lost 0 bases, and 9 bases lay in between. Per the germline V gene, CDR1 is SGHTA and CDR2 is FQGNSA. This CDR3 spans 14 amino acids. This sample is drawn from a study of OX40 agonist ivuxolimab in advanced cancers. This specimen consisted of CD4+ or CD8+ T cells sorted from blood, obtained in a trial of the OX40 agonist ivuxolimab. The TCR comes from an adult with an advanced solid tumor such as melanoma, head and neck, liver or kidney cancer. The J gene is TRBJ2-7, the V gene TRBV7-2; D is possibly TRBD2 (5 bases). The CDR3 coding sequence is TGTGCCAGCAGCTTGACCGAGGGCTCCTACGAGCAGTACTTC. The encoded protein is CASSLTEGSYEQYF.